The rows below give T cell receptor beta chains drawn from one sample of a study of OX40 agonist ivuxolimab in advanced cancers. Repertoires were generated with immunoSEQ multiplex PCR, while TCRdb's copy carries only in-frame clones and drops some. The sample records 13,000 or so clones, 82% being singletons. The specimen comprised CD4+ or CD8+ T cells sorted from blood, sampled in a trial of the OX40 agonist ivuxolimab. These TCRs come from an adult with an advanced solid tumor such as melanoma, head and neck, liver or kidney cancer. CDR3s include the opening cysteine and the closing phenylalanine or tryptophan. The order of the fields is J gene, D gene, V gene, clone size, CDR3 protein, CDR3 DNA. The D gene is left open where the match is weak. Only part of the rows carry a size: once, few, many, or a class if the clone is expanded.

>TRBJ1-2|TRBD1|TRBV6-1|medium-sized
CASSTRTGRAYGYTF
TGTGCCAGCAGTACTCGGACAGGGCGGGCCTATGGCTACACCTTC
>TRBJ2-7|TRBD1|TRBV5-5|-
CASSLPGQDHEQYF
TGTGCCAGCAGCCTACCTGGACAGGACCACGAGCAGTACTTC
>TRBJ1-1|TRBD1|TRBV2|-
CASQGDSLNTEAFF
TGTGCCAGCCAGGGGGACAGCCTGAACACTGAAGCTTTCTTT
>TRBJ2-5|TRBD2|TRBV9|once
CASSLSNGRGETQYF
TGTGCCAGCAGCCTAAGTAACGGGAGGGGCGAGACCCAGTACTTC
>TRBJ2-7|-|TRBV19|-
CASSNAHGDEQYF
TGTGCCAGTAGTAACGCCCACGGGGACGAGCAGTACTTC
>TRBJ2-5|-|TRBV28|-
CASSGPTLETQYF
TGTGCCAGCAGTGGACCCACGTTGGAGACCCAGTACTTC
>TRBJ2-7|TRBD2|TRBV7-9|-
CASSLLGTSGTKPYEQYF
TGTGCCAGCAGCCTACTTGGGACTAGCGGGACTAAACCCTACGAGCAGTACTTC
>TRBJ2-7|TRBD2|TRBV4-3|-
CASSPRKGLAGPDEQYF
TGCGCCAGCAGCCCTCGGAAGGGGCTAGCGGGACCCGACGAGCAGTACTTC
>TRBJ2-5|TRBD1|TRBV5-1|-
CASSSTGGKETQYF
TGCGCCAGCAGTTCCACAGGGGGCAAGGAGACCCAGTACTTC
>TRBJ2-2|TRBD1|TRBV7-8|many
CAGGDRYTGELFF
TGTGCCGGAGGGGACAGGTACACCGGGGAGCTGTTTTTT
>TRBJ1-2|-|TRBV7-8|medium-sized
CASTLWGAGGYTF
TGTGCCAGCACCCTCTGGGGGGCCGGTGGCTACACCTTC
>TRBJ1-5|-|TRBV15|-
CATSRSLGNQPQHF
TGTGCCACCAGCAGATCCTTAGGTAATCAGCCCCAGCATTTT
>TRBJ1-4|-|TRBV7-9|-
CASSSGKKREKLFF
TGTGCCAGCAGCTCGGGCAAGAAACGGGAAAAACTGTTTTTT
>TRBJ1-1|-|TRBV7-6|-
CASSLAGGLNTEAFF
TGTGCCAGCAGCTTAGCGGGCGGTCTGAACACTGAAGCTTTCTTT
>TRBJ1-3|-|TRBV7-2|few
CASSLDGPLDTIYF
TGTGCCAGCAGCTTAGACGGCCCTCTGGACACCATATATTTT
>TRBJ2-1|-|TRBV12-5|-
CASADPGSPSSYNEQFF
TGTGCTAGTGCGGACCCTGGGAGTCCCAGCTCCTACAATGAGCAGTTCTTC
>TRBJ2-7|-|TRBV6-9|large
CASRIYEQYF
TGTGCCAGTCGCATCTACGAGCAGTACTTC
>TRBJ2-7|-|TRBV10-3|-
CAISEGSPEQYF
TGTGCCATCAGTGAGGGAAGTCCCGAGCAGTACTTC
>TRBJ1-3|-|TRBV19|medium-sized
CASTRLDYGNTIYF
TGTGCCAGTACCCGACTCGACTACGGAAACACCATATATTTT
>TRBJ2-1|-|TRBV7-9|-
CASSLGYNEQFF
TGTGCCAGCAGCTTAGGGTACAATGAGCAGTTCTTC
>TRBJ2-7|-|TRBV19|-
CASSIGATSYEQYF
TGTGCCAGTAGTATAGGGGCCACTTCCTACGAGCAGTACTTC
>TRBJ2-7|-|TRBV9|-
CASSGQDSYEQYF
TGTGCCAGCAGCGGACAGGACAGCTACGAGCAGTACTTC
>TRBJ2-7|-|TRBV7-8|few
CASSFETGELSYEQYF
TGTGCCAGCAGCTTTGAGACAGGCGAACTCTCCTACGAGCAGTACTTC